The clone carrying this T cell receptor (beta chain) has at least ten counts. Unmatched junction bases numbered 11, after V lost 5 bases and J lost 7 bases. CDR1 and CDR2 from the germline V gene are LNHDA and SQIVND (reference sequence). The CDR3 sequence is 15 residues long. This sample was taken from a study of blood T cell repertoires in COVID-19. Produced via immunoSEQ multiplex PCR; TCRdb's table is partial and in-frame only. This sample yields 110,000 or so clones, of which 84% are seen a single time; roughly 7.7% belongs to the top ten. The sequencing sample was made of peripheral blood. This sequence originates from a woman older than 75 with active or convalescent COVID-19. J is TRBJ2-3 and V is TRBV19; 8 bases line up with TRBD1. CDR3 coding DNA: TGTGCCAGTAGTCTCCCAGGGGGCGCGGTAAATACGCAGTATTTT. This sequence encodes CASSLPGGAVNTQYF.